The 7 T cell receptor beta chains below come from one sample, sequenced in a study of shared clonotypes between healthy human individuals. Naive CD8 isolation took CD45RO-negative cells positively selected for CCR7 and excluded terminally differentiated effector memory CD45RA+ cells. Clones were sequenced by immunoSEQ multiplex PCR, and TCRdb holds only the in-frame ones, with some missing. The repertoire holds around 2,000,000 clones, 85% to 95% seen once, with around 1.7% in the top ten. The sample was naive CD8+ T cells from PBMCs. The receptors shown here come from a young man in good health. Some clones in this sample may be carry-over from other donors' samples.

The CDR3 sequence is CASSPGGRQETQYF. The CDR3 DNA follows: TGTGCCAGCAGCCCGGGGGGGAGACAAGAGACCCAGTACTTC. This chain joins TRBV9 and TRBJ2-5; 8 positions agree with TRBD2. CDR1 is SGDLS and CDR2 is YYNGEE in the germline V gene. The CDR3 spans 14 residues. With V trimmed by 4 bases and J by 2 bases, 4 bases remained unmatched.

This rearrangement joins TRBV5-1 to TRBJ2-1, with 12 bases lining up with TRBD2. V lost 3 bases, J lost 3 bases, and 13 bases stayed unmatched. The CDR3 has 19 residues. Germline lookup yields CDR1 SGHRS and CDR2 YFSETQ. CDR3 in DNA: TGCGCCAGCAGCTCGGATGGACTAGCGGGGAGCACCTACTACAATGAGCAGTTCTTC. Amino acids: CASSSDGLAGSTYYNEQFF.

V and J are TRBV27 and TRBJ2-7, with TRBD2 matching 14 bases. The CDR3 has 16 residues. V trimming: 5 bases; J trimming: 5 bases; junction bases outside the gene matches: 8. Germline CDR1 reads MNHEY; CDR2 reads SMNVEV (reference sequence). CDR3 sequence: CASSKTSGRGRDEQYF. CDR3 coding DNA: TGTGCCAGCAGTAAGACTAGCGGGAGGGGTCGGGACGAGCAGTACTTC.

The chain recombines TRBV7-2 with TRBJ1-2, with D possibly matching TRBD1 (5 bases). CDR1 and CDR2 (germline): SGHTA, FQGNSA. This CDR3 has 12 residues. Trimming stripped 5 bases from V and 7 bases from J, with 11 bases between. CDR3 residues: CASSPDRSGYTF. The CDR3 DNA is TGTGCCAGCAGCCCCGACAGAAGTGGCTACACCTTC.

V and J are TRBV6-5 and TRBJ2-6, with 10 nucleotides matching TRBD1. CDR1 is MNHEY and CDR2 is SVGAGI in the germline V gene. J lost 2 bases, V lost 4 bases, and 2 bases had no gene match. This CDR3 has 16 residues. CDR3 nucleotides: TGTGCCAGCAGTTCCGACAGGGGGCCTGGGGCCAACGTCCTGACTTTC. The encoded protein is CASSSDRGPGANVLTF.

The chain uses TRBV11-2 and TRBJ2-7; a weak D match, TRBD1 (6 bases). The CDR3 covers 15 residues. V dropped 4 bases and J dropped 5 bases, with 18 bases sitting between them. Germline CDR1 and CDR2: SGHAT and FQNNGV. The CDR3 coding sequence is TGTGCCAGCAGCTCGACGACAGGTTTCTTCCACGAGCAGTACTTC. Protein sequence: CASSSTTGFFHEQYF.

This clone occurred once. The V gene is TRBV9, the J gene TRBJ2-1, with D possibly TRBD2 on 6 matching bases. V was cut by 3 bases and J by 0 bases, with 16 bases left in between. The CDR3 runs to 17 residues. Germline lookup yields CDR1 SGDLS and CDR2 YYNGEE. CDR3 sequence: CASSAAGVGGSYNEQFF. CDR3 DNA: TGTGCCAGCAGCGCTGCGGGTGTCGGGGGCTCCTACAATGAGCAGTTCTTC. Complete variable domain (other parts from reference TRBV9 and TRBJ2-1): DSGVTQTPKHLITATGQRVTLRCSPRSGDLSVYWYQQSLDQGLQFLIQYYNGEERAKGNILERFSAQQFPDLHSELNLSSLELGDSALYFCASSAAGVGGSYNEQFFGPGTRLTVL.